This T cell receptor (beta chain) was identified in a study of blood T cell repertoires in COVID-19. Study details: COVID-19 samples from acute and convalescent phases originated in the United States, Italy and Spain.

All enrollees were about 18 to 89 years old and from approximately 25 US areas. Categorization into cohorts depended on clinical history that participants reported. Sequenced by immunoSEQ multiplex PCR; TCRdb stores in-frame clones only, minus some. The table lists around 250,000 clones, around 93% of them singletons. The receptor's source is a human donor in a cohort exposed to, infected with or recovered from COVID-19 (not recorded which). The donor label of this sample is uncertain. Sequenced sample: PBMCs or T cells enriched from blood (not recorded which).

CDR3 bases: TGTGCCAGCAGAAATATCAGGGGTTACAATGAGCAGTTCTTC. It specifies CASRNIRGYNEQFF. The rearrangement links TRBV2 to TRBJ2-1, with D possibly matching TRBD1 (6 bases). The CDR3 is 14 residues long. Germline values: CDR1 SNHLY, CDR2 FYNNEI. V lost 6 bases and J 4 bases, leaving 13 bases between the germline ends.